This is a list of T cell receptor beta chains from one sample in a study of identical twins. Each CDR3 protein gets one entry after TCRdb re-called the 5' RACE reads with MiXCR. Counted here are around 530,000 distinct CDR3 sequences, around 15% occurring once; the ten biggest clones make up around 0.4%. This same sample was also part of a study on yellow fever vaccine responses in identical twins.

The sequenced sample was CD4+ T cells sorted from blood. Receptors were obtained from a woman younger than 30 in good health. The CDR3 runs from the conserved cysteine through the conserved F or W. Fields, in order: clone size, J gene, V gene, D gene, CDR3 protein, CDR3 DNA. A D gene is named only where the DNA matches it firmly. Expanded clones get a size class; other rows say once, few or many, or leave the size out.

size: .
J: TRBJ2-4
V: TRBV6-1
D: TRBD1
CDR3: CASSATGGPPKNIQYF
DNA: TGTGCCAGCAGTGCCACAGGGGGTCCTCCCAAAAACATTCAGTACTTC

size: few
J: TRBJ2-7
V: TRBV11-2
D: TRBD2
CDR3: CASSLRGKTSASSYEQYF
DNA: TGTGCCAGCAGCTTAAGGGGAAAGACTAGCGCTAGCTCCTACGAGCAGTACTTC

size: .
J: TRBJ2-3
V: TRBV2
D: .
CDR3: CASSERGLRTDTQYF
DNA: TGTGCCAGCAGTGAACGGGGGCTGCGCACAGATACGCAGTATTTT

size: .
J: TRBJ2-2
V: TRBV27
D: TRBD2
CDR3: CASSFLPSGRGTGELFF
DNA: TGTGCCAGCAGTTTCCTCCCTAGCGGGAGGGGCACCGGGGAGCTGTTTTTT

size: .
J: TRBJ2-1
V: TRBV10-3
D: TRBD2
CDR3: CASGGGNEQFF
DNA: TGTGCCTCGGGAGGGGGGAATGAGCAGTTCTTC

size: few
J: TRBJ2-2
V: TRBV20-1
D: .
CDR3: CSARRAGELFF
DNA: TGCAGTGCTAGAAGGGCCGGGGAGCTGTTTTTT

size: few
J: TRBJ2-1
V: TRBV12-3/TRBV12-4
D: .
CDR3: CASSLSGRTYNEQFF
DNA: TGTGCCAGCAGTTTAAGCGGGCGAACCTACAATGAGCAGTTCTTC

size: .
J: TRBJ1-2
V: TRBV24-1
D: .
CDR3: CATSRDGGYTF
DNA: TGTGCCACCAGCCGGGACGGCGGCTACACCTTC

size: few
J: TRBJ1-1
V: TRBV12-3/TRBV12-4
D: .
CDR3: CASRLGTHTEAFF
DNA: TGTGCCAGCAGACTCGGGACTCACACTGAAGCTTTCTTT

size: .
J: TRBJ2-7
V: TRBV29-1
D: TRBD2
CDR3: CSVELAGGGEQYF
DNA: TGCAGCGTTGAACTAGCGGGAGGAGGGGAGCAGTACTTC

size: few
J: TRBJ2-1
V: TRBV4-2
D: .
CDR3: CASSQDRGGMYSYNEQFF
DNA: TGTGCCAGCAGCCAAGACCGGGGCGGTATGTACTCCTACAATGAGCAGTTCTTC

size: .
J: TRBJ1-5
V: TRBV3-1
D: TRBD1
CDR3: CASSPQTGSGQPQHF
DNA: TGTGCCAGCAGCCCCCAGACAGGGTCAGGTCAGCCCCAGCATTTT

size: .
J: TRBJ2-3
V: TRBV6-1
D: TRBD2
CDR3: CASRTLAGQTSTDTQYF
DNA: TGTGCCAGCAGAACACTAGCGGGCCAAACTAGCACAGATACGCAGTATTTT

size: many
J: TRBJ2-3
V: TRBV20-1
D: TRBD2
CDR3: CSASPSGGVLSAQYF
DNA: TGCAGTGCTAGTCCTAGCGGGGGGGTACTATCGGCGCAGTATTTT

size: few
J: TRBJ2-7
V: TRBV7-9
D: .
CDR3: CASNRGQSTYEQYF
DNA: TGTGCCAGCAACCGCGGACAGTCAACCTACGAGCAGTACTTC

size: few
J: TRBJ2-2
V: TRBV5-1
D: .
CDR3: CASSLGGTVMTGELFF
DNA: TGCGCCAGCAGCTTGGGGGGGACGGTCATGACCGGGGAGCTGTTTTTT

size: few
J: TRBJ2-4
V: TRBV3-1
D: .
CDR3: CASSQDHGDIQYF
DNA: TGTGCCAGCAGCCAAGATCATGGGGACATTCAGTACTTC

size: few
J: TRBJ1-5
V: TRBV5-1
D: .
CDR3: CASSLGADQPQHF
DNA: TGCGCCAGCAGCTTGGGGGCGGATCAGCCCCAGCATTTT

size: few
J: TRBJ2-5
V: TRBV7-9
D: .
CDR3: CASSSQTVGETQYF
DNA: TGTGCCAGCAGCTCGCAGACGGTGGGGGAGACCCAGTACTTC

size: .
J: TRBJ1-1
V: TRBV7-9
D: TRBD1
CDR3: CASSLGDSQAFF
DNA: TGTGCCAGCAGCCTGGGGGACAGCCAAGCTTTCTTT

size: few
J: TRBJ2-3
V: TRBV29-1
D: .
CDR3: CSVGDGQPSTDTQYF
DNA: TGCAGCGTTGGGGATGGACAGCCTAGCACAGATACGCAGTATTTT

size: many
J: TRBJ1-3
V: TRBV12-3/TRBV12-4
D: .
CDR3: CASGSTASGNTIYF
DNA: TGTGCCAGCGGATCGACAGCCTCTGGAAACACCATATATTTT

size: few
J: TRBJ2-1
V: TRBV7-3
D: TRBD2
CDR3: CASSRTSGREYNEQFF
DNA: TGTGCCAGCAGCAGAACTAGCGGGAGGGAATACAATGAGCAGTTCTTC

size: few
J: TRBJ1-2
V: TRBV29-1
D: TRBD1
CDR3: CSVLGDRVVGYTF
DNA: TGCAGCGTTTTGGGGGACAGAGTAGTTGGCTACACCTTC

size: .
J: TRBJ1-4
V: TRBV27
D: .
CDR3: CASSLGVSRPDANEKLFF
DNA: TGTGCCAGCAGTTTAGGGGTCAGCCGCCCTGACGCCAATGAAAAACTGTTTTTT

size: .
J: TRBJ1-1
V: TRBV29-1
D: TRBD1
CDR3: CSVDSGTGRFTEAFF
DNA: TGCAGCGTTGATTCCGGGACAGGGAGGTTCACTGAAGCTTTCTTT

size: .
J: TRBJ2-5
V: TRBV20-1
D: TRBD2
CDR3: CSARREGETQYF
DNA: TGCAGTGCTAGACGGGAGGGGGAGACCCAGTACTTC

size: .
J: TRBJ2-1
V: TRBV3-1
D: TRBD2
CDR3: CASSSLAGVDNEQFF
DNA: TGTGCCAGCAGCTCCCTAGCGGGAGTGGACAATGAGCAGTTCTTC

size: few
J: TRBJ1-5
V: TRBV12-3/TRBV12-4
D: .
CDR3: CASRSLGGLGQPQHF
DNA: TGTGCCAGCAGAAGCCTGGGGGGGTTGGGTCAGCCCCAGCATTTT

size: .
J: TRBJ2-1
V: TRBV10-3
D: TRBD2
CDR3: CATKAGTPLSEQFF
DNA: TGTGCCACAAAAGCGGGGACCCCGTTATCTGAGCAGTTCTTC

size: .
J: TRBJ2-1
V: TRBV5-1
D: TRBD2
CDR3: CASSQYRAGGPNEQFF
DNA: TGCGCCAGCAGTCAATACCGAGCGGGGGGGCCCAATGAGCAGTTCTTC

size: .
J: TRBJ2-3
V: TRBV5-1
D: TRBD1
CDR3: CASRIHVTGGTDTQYF
DNA: TGCGCCAGCAGAATTCACGTGACAGGGGGCACAGATACGCAGTATTTT

size: .
J: TRBJ2-3
V: TRBV2
D: .
CDR3: CASTRPTDTQYF
DNA: TGTGCCAGCACCAGACCCACAGATACGCAGTATTTT

size: many
J: TRBJ2-7
V: TRBV2
D: TRBD2
CDR3: CASRDDSGLAGGQYEQYF
DNA: TGTGCCAGCAGAGATGATAGCGGACTAGCGGGAGGGCAGTACGAGCAGTACTTC